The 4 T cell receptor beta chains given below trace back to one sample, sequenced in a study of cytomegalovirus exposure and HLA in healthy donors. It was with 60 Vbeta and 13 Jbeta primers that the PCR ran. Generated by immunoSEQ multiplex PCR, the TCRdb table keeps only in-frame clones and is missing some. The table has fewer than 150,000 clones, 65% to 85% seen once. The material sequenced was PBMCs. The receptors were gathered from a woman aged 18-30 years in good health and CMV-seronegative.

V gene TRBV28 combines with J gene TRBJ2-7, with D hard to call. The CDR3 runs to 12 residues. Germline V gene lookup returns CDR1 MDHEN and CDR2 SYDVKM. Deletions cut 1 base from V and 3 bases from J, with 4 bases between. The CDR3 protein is CASSLSNYEQYF. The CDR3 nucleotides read TGTGCCAGCAGTTTATCCAACTACGAGCAGTACTTC.

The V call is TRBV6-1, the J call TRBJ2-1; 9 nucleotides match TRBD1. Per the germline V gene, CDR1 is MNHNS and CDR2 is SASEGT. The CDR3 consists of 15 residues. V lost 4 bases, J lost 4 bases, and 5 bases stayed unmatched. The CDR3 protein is CASSADRGGYNEQFF. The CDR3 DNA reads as TGTGCCAGCAGTGCCGACAGGGGGGGGTACAATGAGCAGTTCTTC.

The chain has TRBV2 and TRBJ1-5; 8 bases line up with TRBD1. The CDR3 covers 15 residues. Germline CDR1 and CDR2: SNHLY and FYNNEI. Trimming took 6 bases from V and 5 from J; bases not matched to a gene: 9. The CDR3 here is CASRLTGAGDQPQHF. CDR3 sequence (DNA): TGTGCCAGCAGGCTGACAGGGGCTGGAGATCAGCCCCAGCATTTT.

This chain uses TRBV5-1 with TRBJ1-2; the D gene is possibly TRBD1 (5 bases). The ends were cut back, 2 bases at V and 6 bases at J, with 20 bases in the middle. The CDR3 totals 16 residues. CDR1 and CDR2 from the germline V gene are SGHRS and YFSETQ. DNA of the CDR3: TGCGCCAGCAGCTTCGGGGGTATAACAAATTCGGATGGCTACACCTTC. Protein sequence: CASSFGGITNSDGYTF.